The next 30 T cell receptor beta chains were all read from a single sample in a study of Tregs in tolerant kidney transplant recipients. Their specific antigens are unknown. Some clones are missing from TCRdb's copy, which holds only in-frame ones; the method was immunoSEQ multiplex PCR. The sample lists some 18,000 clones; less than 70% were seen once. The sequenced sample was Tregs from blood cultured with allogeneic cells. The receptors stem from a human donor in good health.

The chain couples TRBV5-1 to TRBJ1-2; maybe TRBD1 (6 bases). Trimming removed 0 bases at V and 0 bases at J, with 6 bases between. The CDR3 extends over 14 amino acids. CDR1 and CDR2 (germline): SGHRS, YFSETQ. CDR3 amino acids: CASSLGQANYGYTF. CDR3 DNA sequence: TGCGCCAGCAGCTTGGGACAGGCTAACTATGGCTACACCTTC.

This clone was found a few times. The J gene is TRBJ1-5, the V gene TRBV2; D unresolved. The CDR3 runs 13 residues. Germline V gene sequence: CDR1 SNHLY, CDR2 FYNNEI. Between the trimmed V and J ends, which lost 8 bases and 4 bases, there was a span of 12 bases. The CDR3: CASCGEWNQPQHF. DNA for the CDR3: TGTGCCAGCTGCGGTGAATGGAATCAGCCCCAGCATTTT.

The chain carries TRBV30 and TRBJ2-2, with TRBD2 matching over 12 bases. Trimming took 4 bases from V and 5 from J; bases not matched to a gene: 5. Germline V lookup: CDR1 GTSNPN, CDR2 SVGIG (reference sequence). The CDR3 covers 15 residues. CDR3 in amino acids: CAWTPGLAGTGELFF. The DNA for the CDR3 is TGTGCCTGGACTCCCGGACTAGCGGGGACCGGGGAGCTGTTTTTT.

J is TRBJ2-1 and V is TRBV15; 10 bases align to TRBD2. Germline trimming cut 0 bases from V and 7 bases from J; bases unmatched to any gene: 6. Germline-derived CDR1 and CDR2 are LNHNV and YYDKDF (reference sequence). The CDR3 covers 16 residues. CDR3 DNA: TGTGCCACCAGCAGAGATCCTAGCGGGAGTAGGAATGAGCAGTTCTTC. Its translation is CATSRDPSGSRNEQFF. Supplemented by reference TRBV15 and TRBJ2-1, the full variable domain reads DAMVIQNPRYQVTQFGKPVTLSCSQTLNHNVMYWYQQKSSQAPKLLFHYYDKDFNNEADTPDNFQSRRPNTSFCFLDIRSPGLGDTAMYLCATSRDPSGSRNEQFFGPGTRLTVL.

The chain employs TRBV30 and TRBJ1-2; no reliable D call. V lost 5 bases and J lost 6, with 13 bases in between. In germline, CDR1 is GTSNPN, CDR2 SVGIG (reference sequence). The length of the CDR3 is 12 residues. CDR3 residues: CAWAGNFNGYTF. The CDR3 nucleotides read TGTGCCTGGGCCGGGAATTTCAATGGCTACACCTTC.

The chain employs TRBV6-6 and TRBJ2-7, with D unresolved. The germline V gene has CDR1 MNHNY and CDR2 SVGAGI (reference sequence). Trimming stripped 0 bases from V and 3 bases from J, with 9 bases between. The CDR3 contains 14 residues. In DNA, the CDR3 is TGTGCCAGCAGTTACTCGATTCTCAGCTACGAGCAGTACTTC. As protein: CASSYSILSYEQYF.

The CDR3 nucleotides are TGTGCCAGCAGCTTGGCGGACAGAGACTATGGCTACACCTTC. It is translated as CASSLADRDYGYTF. This chain joins TRBV5-6 and TRBJ1-2; TRBD1 might be the D (6 bases). The germline V and J ends were trimmed by 0 bases and 3 bases, with 9 bases remaining between them. The CDR3 length is 14 residues. Germline CDR1 and CDR2: SGHDT and YYEEEE.

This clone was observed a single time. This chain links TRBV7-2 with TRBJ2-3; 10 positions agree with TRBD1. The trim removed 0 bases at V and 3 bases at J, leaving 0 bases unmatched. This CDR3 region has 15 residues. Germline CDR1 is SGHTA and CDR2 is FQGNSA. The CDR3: CASSLAGQGTDTQYF. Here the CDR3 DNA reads TGTGCCAGCAGCTTAGCGGGACAGGGGACAGATACGCAGTATTTT. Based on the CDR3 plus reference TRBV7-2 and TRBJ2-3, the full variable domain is GAGVSQSPSNKVTEKGKDVELRCDPISGHTALYWYRQSLGQGLEFLIYFQGNSAPDKSGLPSDRFSAERTGGSVSTLTIQRTQQEDSAVYLCASSLAGQGTDTQYFGPGTRLTVL.

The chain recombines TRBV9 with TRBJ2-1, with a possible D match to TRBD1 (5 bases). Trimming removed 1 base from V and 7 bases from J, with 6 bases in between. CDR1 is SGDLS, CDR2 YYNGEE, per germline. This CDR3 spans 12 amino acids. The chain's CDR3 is CASSVSGNEQFF. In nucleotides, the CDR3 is TGTGCCAGCAGCGTATCAGGGAATGAGCAGTTCTTC.

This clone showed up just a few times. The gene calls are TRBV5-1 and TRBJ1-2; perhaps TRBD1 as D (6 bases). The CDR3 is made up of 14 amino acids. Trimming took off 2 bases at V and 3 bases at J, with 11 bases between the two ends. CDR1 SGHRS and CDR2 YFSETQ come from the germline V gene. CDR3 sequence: CASSLVDSHYGYTF. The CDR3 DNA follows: TGCGCCAGCAGCTTAGTGGACAGTCACTATGGCTACACCTTC.

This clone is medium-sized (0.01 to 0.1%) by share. As DNA, the CDR3 is TGCGCCAGCAGCTGGACAGTGAACACTGAAGCTTTCTTT. This translates into CASSWTVNTEAFF. The chain uses TRBV5-1 and TRBJ1-1; D may be TRBD1 (6 bases). V was trimmed by 3 bases and J by 0 bases, leaving 6 bases between them. In germline, CDR1 is SGHRS, CDR2 YFSETQ. The CDR3 is 13 amino acids.

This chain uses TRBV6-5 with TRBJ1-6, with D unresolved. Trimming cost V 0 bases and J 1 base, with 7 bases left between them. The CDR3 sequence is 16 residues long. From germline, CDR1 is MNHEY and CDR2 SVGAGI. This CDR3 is CASSYSQVSYNSPLHF. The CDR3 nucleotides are TGTGCCAGCAGTTACTCGCAGGTTTCCTATAATTCACCCCTCCACTTT.

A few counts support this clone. The CDR3 reads CASSFATYNEQFF. The CDR3 DNA is TGTGCCAGCAGCTTCGCTACCTACAATGAGCAGTTCTTC. The J gene is TRBJ2-1, the V gene TRBV7-3; D is undetermined. The CDR3 covers 13 residues. The V end lost 3 bases, the J end lost 2 bases, and 5 bases lay between the germline ends. Germline V lookup: CDR1 SGHTA, CDR2 FQGTGA.

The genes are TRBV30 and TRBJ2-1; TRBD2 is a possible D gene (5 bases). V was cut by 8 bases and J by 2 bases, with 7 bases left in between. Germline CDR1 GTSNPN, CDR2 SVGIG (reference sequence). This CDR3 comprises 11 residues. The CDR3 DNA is TGTGCCCAGGAGGCCTACAATGAGCAGTTCTTC. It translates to CAQEAYNEQFF. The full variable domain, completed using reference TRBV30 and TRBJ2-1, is SQTIHQWPATLVQPVGSPLSLECTVEGTSNPNLYWYRQAAGRGLQLLFYSVGIGQISSEVPQNLSASRPQDRQFILSSKKLLLSDSGFYLCAQEAYNEQFFGPGTRLTVL.

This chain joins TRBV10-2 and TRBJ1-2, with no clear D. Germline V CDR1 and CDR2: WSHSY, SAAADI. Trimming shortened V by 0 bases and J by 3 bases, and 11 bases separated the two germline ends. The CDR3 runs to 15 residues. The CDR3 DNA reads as TGCGCCAGCAGTGAGTCAGGCCTGATAGACTATGGCTACACCTTC. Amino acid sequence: CASSESGLIDYGYTF.

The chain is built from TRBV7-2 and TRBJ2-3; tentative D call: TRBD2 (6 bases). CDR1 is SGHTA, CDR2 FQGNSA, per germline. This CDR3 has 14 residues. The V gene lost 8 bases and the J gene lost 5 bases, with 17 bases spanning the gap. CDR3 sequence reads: CASSLAPIGDTQYF. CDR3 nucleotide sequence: TGTGCCAGCTCCCTAGCGCCCATCGGAGATACGCAGTATTTT.

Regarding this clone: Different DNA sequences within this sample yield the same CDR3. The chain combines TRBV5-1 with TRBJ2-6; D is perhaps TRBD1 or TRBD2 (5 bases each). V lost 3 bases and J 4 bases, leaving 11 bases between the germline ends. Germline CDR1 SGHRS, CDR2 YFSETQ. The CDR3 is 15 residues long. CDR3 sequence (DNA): TGCGCCAGCAGCTCGGGGCTGCGCGGGGCCAACGTCCTGACTTTC. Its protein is CASSSGLRGANVLTF.

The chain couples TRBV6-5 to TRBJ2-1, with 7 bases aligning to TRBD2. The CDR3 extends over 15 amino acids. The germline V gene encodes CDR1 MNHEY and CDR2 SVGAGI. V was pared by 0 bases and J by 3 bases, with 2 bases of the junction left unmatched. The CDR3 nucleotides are TGTGCCAGCAGTTACTCTGGCGGGAGCTACAATGAGCAGTTCTTC. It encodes CASSYSGGSYNEQFF.

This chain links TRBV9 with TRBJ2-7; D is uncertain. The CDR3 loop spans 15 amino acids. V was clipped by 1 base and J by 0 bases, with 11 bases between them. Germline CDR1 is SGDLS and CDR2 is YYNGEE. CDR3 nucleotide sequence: TGTGCCAGCAGCGTAACGGCAGTATCCTCCTACGAGCAGTACTTC. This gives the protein CASSVTAVSSYEQYF.

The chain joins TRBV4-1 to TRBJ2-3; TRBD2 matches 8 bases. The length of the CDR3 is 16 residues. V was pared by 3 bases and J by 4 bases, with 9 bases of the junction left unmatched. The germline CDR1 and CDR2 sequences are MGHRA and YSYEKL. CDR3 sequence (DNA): TGCGCCAGCAGCCACAGACTTAGCGGGACCTCAGATACGCAGTATTTT. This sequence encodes CASSHRLSGTSDTQYF.

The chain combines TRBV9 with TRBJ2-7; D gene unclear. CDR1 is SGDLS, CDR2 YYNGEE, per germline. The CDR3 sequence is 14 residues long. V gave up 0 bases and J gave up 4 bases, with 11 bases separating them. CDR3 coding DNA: TGTGCCAGCAGCGTAGACGGCAGATCATACGAGCAGTACTTC. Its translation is CASSVDGRSYEQYF.

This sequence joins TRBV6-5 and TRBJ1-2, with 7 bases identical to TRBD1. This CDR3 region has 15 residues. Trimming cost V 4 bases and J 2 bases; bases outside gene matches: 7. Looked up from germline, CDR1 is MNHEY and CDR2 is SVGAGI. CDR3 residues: CASSFLTTGNYGYTF. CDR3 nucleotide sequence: TGTGCCAGCAGTTTCCTGACGACAGGGAACTATGGCTACACCTTC.

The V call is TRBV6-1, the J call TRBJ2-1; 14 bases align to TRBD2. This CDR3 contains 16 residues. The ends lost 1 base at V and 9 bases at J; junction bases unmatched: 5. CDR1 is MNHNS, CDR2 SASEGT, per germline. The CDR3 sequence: CASSEGGTSGRSEQFF. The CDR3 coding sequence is TGTGCCAGCAGTGAAGGGGGGACTAGCGGGAGAAGTGAGCAGTTCTTC.

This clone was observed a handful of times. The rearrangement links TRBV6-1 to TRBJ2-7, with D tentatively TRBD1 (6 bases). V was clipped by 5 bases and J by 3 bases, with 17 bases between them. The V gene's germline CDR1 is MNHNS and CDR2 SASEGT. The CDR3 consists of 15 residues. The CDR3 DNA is TGTGCCAGCAGTAGCCGGACAGTGGGCGGCTACGAGCAGTACTTC. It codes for CASSSRTVGGYEQYF.

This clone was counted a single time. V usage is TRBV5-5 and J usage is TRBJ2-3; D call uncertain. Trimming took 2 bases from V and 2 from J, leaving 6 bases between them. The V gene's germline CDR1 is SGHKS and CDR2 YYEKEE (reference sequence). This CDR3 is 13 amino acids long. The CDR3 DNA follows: TGTGCCAGCAGCTTTTCTCCCACAGATACGCAGTATTTT. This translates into CASSFSPTDTQYF.

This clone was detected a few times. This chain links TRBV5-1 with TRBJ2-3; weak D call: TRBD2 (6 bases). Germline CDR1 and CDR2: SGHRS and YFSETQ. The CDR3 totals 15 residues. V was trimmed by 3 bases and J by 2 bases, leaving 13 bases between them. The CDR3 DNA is TGCGCCAGCAGCTCGGGACTTCCAATCACAGATACGCAGTATTTT. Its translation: CASSSGLPITDTQYF. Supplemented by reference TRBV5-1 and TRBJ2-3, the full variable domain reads KAGVTQTPRYLIKTRGQQVTLSCSPISGHRSVSWYQQTPGQGLQFLFEYFSETQRNKGNFPGRFSGRQFSNSRSEMNVSTLELGDSALYLCASSSGLPITDTQYFGPGTRLTVL.

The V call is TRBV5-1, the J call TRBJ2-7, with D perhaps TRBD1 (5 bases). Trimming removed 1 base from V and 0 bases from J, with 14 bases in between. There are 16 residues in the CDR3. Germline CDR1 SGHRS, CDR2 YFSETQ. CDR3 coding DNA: TGCGCCAGCAGCTTGTGGGCAGGGCTTAGCTCCTACGAGCAGTACTTC. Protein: CASSLWAGLSSYEQYF.

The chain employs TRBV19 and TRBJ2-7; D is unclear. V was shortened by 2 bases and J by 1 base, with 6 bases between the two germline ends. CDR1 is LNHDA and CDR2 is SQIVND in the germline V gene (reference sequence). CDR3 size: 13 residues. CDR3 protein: CASSITVSYEQYF. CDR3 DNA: TGTGCCAGTAGTATAACTGTGTCCTACGAGCAGTACTTC.

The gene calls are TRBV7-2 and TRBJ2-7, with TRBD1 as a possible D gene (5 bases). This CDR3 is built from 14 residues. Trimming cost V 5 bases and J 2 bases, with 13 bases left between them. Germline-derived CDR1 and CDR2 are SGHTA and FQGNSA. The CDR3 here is CASSRDRVAYEQYF. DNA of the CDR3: TGTGCCAGCAGCCGCGACAGAGTTGCCTACGAGCAGTACTTC. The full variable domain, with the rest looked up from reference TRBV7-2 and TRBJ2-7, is GAGVSQSPSNKVTEKGKDVELRCDPISGHTALYWYRQSLGQGLEFLIYFQGNSAPDKSGLPSDRFSAERTGGSVSTLTIQRTQQEDSAVYLCASSRDRVAYEQYFGPGTRLTVT.

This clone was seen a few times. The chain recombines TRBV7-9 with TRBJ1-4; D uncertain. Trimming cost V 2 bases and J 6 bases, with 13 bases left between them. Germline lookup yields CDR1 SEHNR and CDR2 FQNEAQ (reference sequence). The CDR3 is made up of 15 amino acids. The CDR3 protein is CASSLKYAGYEKLFF. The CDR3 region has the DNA TGTGCCAGCAGCTTAAAGTATGCGGGGTATGAAAAACTGTTTTTT.